Sequencing of this TCR beta chain was carried out in a study of blood T cell repertoires in COVID-19. About the study: Whether acute or convalescent, the COVID-19 samples came from the United States, Italy and Spain.

Authors' analysis steps: From reference gene primer amplification, estimates of nucleated cell counts were derived. Measured with immunoSEQ multiplex PCR; TCRdb has only the in-frame clones, and not every one. The V and J calls and clone size come from that table; D and trimming were worked out from the DNA. The profile shows roughly 230,000 clones, under 85% of them singletons. Trimming removed 7 bases from V and 0 bases from J, with 16 bases in between. CDR1 ENHRY and CDR2 SYGVKD come from the germline V gene. This CDR3 spans 17 amino acids. The receptor comes from a human donor in a cohort sampled during active COVID-19. Material: peripheral blood. The V gene is TRBV10-3, the J gene TRBJ2-6; maybe TRBD1 (5 bases). The CDR3 loop reads CAITKTAVSSGANVLTF. In DNA form, the CDR3 reads TGTGCCATCACCAAGACAGCCGTTTCCTCTGGGGCCAACGTCCTGACTTTC.